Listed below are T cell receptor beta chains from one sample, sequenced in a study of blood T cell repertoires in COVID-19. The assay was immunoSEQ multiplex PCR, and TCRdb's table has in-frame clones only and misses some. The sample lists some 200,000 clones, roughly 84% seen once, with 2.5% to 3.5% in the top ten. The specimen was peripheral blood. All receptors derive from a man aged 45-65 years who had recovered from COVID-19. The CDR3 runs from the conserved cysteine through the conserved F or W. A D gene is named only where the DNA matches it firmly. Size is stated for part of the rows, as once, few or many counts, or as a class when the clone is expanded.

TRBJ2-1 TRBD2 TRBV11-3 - TGTGCCAGCAGCCCAACTAGCGGGAGTCGGAATGAGCAGTTCTTC CASSPTSGSRNEQFF
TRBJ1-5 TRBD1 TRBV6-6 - TGTGCCAGCAGTCGGACAGGGGGTGAAAATCAGCCCCAGCATTTT CASSRTGGENQPQHF
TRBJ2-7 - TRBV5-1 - TGCGCCAGCAGCTTGCTTCTCCAGGGGAATACCTACGAGCAGTACTTC CASSLLLQGNTYEQYF
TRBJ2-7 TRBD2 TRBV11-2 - TGTGCCAGCAGCTTAGCTCGGCTAGCGGCCTCCTACGAGCAGTACTTC CASSLARLAASYEQYF
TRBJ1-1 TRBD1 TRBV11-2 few TGTGCCAGCAGCCCCACGACAGGGGGCGCCGGGGCTTTCTTT CASSPTTGGAGAFF
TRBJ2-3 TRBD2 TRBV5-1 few TGCGCCAGCAGCTTGGGACTAGCGGGAGGAATTACAGATACGCAGTATTTT CASSLGLAGGITDTQYF
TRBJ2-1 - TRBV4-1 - TGCGCCAGCAGCCAAGAAACACCTAGCTACAATGAGCAGTTCTTC CASSQETPSYNEQFF
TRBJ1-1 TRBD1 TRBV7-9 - TGTGCCAGCAGCCAAGGAAAAGGAGGGGGCGGAAATACTGAAGCTTTCTTT CASSQGKGGGGNTEAFF
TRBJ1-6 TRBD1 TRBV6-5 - TGTGCCAGCAGCATAAACAGGGGAGGACGGTCACCCCTCCACTTT CASSINRGGRSPLHF
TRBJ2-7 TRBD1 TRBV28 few TGTGCCAGCACCGACAGGGGGATAGAGCAGTACTTC CASTDRGIEQYF
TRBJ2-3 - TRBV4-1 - TGCGCCAGCAGCCAAGCTCCGCGATCTCGAGATACGCAGTATTTT CASSQAPRSRDTQYF
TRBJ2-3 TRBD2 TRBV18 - TGTGCCAGCTCAACTCTAGCGGGGGGCACAGATACGCAGTATTTT CASSTLAGGTDTQYF
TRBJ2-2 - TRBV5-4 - TGTGCCAGCAGCTTGGGCGCGGGACCCACCGGGGAGCTGTTTTTT CASSLGAGPTGELFF
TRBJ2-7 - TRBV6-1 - TGTGCCAGCAGTGAACAAGGCGGGTTGAACTACGAGCAGTACTTC CASSEQGGLNYEQYF
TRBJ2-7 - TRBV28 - TGTGCCAGCACCCGGGCAGGGATTTCCTACGAGCAGTACTTC CASTRAGISYEQYF
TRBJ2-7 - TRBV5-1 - TGCGCCAGCAGCTTTGAGGGGGCCTACGAGCAGTACTTC CASSFEGAYEQYF
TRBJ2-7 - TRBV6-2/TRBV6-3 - TGTGCCAGCAGTTCCGGGGTCTCCTACGAGCAGTACTTC CASSSGVSYEQYF
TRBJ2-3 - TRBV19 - TGTGCCAGTAGTATTGGGGGGATAGTCACAGATACGCAGTATTTT CASSIGGIVTDTQYF
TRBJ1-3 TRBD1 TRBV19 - TGTGCCAGTAGTGTCCACAGGGGACTCTCTGGAAACACCATATATTTT CASSVHRGLSGNTIYF
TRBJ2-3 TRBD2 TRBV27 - TGTGCCAGCCGCCTAGCGGGGGGGACAGATACGCAGTATTTT CASRLAGGTDTQYF
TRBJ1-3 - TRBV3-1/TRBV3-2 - TGTGCCAGCAGCCTAGCGTGGTCAGGAAACACCATATATTTT CASSLAWSGNTIYF
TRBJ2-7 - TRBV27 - TGTGCCAGCAGCTTTTCTCGGACTTCTGACTACGAGCAGTACTTC CASSFSRTSDYEQYF
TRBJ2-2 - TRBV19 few TGTGCCAGTATGCGGGGCCGGTCCGGGGAGCTGTTTTTT CASMRGRSGELFF
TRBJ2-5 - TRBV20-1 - TGCAGTGTGGACAGCCAAGAGACCCAGTACTTC CSVDSQETQYF
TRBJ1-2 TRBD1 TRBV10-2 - TGCGCCAGCAGTGAGTCGACGGCAGGGGGTAGCGTCGCCAGTAGGTACGGCTACACCTTC CASSESTAGGSVASRYGYTF
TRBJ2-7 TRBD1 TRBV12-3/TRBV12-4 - TGTGCCAGCAGCTCGACAGGGACATCCGAGCAGTACTTC CASSSTGTSEQYF
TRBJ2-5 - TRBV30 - TGTGCCTGGAGTTTCACAGGTCTCCAAGAGACCCAGTACTTC CAWSFTGLQETQYF
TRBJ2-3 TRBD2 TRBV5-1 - TGCGCCAGCAGGGGACTAGCGCGACCCACAGATACGCAGTATTTT CASRGLARPTDTQYF
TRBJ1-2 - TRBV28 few TGTGCCAGCACTATTTACGGAAAAGAGACTGCTAACTATGGCTACACCTTC CASTIYGKETANYGYTF
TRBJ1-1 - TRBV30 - TGTGCCTGGATTTCAGGGGTGAACACTGAAGCTTTCTTT CAWISGVNTEAFF
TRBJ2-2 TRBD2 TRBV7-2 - TGTGCCAGCAGCTCTGGCCCTAGCGGCGGGGAGCTGTTTTTT CASSSGPSGGELFF
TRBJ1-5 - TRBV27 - TGTGCCAGAACTAAGACAGAGCTCATTAATCAGCCCCAGCATTTT CARTKTELINQPQHF
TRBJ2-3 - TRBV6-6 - TGTGCCAGCAGTAAACTAACCTTCACAGATACGCAGTATTTT CASSKLTFTDTQYF
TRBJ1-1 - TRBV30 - TGTGCCTGGAGCCCGCGGGGACCAAACACTGAAGCTTTCTTT CAWSPRGPNTEAFF
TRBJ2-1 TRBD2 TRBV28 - TGTGCCAGCCTGGGTAGCGGGCCTCGCTCCTACAATGAGCAGTTCTTC CASLGSGPRSYNEQFF
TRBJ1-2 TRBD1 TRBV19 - TGTGCCAGTAGTATCGCCGGGACAGGGGATTTAGCTAACTATGGCTACACCTTC CASSIAGTGDLANYGYTF
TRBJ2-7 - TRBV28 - TGTGCCAGCAGTCCCCGCCGGAGTAGCGGAGTTTACGAGCAGTACTTC CASSPRRSSGVYEQYF
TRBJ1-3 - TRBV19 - TGTGCCAGTAGTATAGAGGCAAGCTCTGGAAACACCATATATTTT CASSIEASSGNTIYF
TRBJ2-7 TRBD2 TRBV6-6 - TGTGCCAGCAGTCCCCTACGGACTAGCGGGAGTTACGAGCAGTACTTC CASSPLRTSGSYEQYF
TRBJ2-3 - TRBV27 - TGTGCCAGCTTGGGGACACCAGGCAGGACGAAGTATTTT CASLGTPGRTKYF
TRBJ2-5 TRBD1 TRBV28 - TGTGCCAGCAGTTTATCCCAGGGGGCCGAGACCCAGTACTTC CASSLSQGAETQYF
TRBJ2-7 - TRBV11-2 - TGTGCCAGCAGCTTCCCCCTGGCCTTCGAGCAGTACTTC CASSFPLAFEQYF
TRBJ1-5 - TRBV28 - TGTGCGATCTTGCCGGGACACAATATAAATCAGCCCCAGCATTTT CAILPGHNINQPQHF
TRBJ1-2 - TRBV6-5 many TGTGCCAGCAGGAGGGACTCTGGCTATGGCTACACCTTC CASRRDSGYGYTF
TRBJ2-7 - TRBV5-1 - TGCGCCAGCAGCTCGTCGGGTTCGTCCTACGAGCAGTACTTC CASSSSGSSYEQYF
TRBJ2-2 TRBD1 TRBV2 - TGTGCCAGCAGCACACCCGGGACAGGGAGGCACACCGGGGAGCTGTTTTTT CASSTPGTGRHTGELFF
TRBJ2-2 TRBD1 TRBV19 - TGTGCCAGTAGTATAGAACGCCCGGGACAGGGGACAACCGGGGAGCTGTTTTTT CASSIERPGQGTTGELFF
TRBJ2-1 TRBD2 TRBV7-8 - TGTGCCAGCAGCTTATTCGTAGCGGGAGGGCCAGGCGTCGACAATGAGCAGTTCTTC CASSLFVAGGPGVDNEQFF
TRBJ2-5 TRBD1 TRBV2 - TGTGCCAGCCGGGGGACAGGGGAAGAGACCCAGTACTTC CASRGTGEETQYF
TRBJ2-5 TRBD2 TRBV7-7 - TGTGCCAGCAGCTTAAATAGCGGGTTCGAGACCCAGTACTTC CASSLNSGFETQYF
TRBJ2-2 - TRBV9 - TGTGCCAGCAGCGGCCGGGGAGGTACGAACACCGGGGAGCTGTTTTTT CASSGRGGTNTGELFF
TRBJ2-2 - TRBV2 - TGTGCCAGCAAACAACAGGGTCCGAACACCGGGGAGCTGTTTTTT CASKQQGPNTGELFF